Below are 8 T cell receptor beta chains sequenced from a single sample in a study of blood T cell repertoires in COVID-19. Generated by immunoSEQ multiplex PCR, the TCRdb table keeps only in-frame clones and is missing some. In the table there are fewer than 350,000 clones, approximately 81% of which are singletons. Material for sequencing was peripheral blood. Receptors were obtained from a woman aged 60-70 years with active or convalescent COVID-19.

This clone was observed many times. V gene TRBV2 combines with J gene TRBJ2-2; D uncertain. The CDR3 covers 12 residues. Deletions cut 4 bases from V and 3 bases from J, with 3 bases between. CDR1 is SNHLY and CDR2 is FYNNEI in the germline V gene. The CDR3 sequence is CASSADTGELFF. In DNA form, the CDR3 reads TGTGCCAGCAGTGCTGACACCGGGGAGCTGTTTTTT.

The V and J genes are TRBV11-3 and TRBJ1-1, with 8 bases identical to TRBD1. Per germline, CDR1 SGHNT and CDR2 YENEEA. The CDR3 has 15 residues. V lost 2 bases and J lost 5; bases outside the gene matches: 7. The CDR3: CASSLSGQGGTEAFF. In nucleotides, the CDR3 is TGTGCCAGCAGCTTATCCGGACAGGGAGGTACTGAAGCTTTCTTT.

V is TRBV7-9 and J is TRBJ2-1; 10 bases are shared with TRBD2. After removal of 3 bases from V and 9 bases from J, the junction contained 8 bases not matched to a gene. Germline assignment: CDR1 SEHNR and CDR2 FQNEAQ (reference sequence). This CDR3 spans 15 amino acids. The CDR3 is CASSFTPSGGGEQFF. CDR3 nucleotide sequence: TGTGCCAGCAGCTTTACTCCTAGCGGGGGAGGTGAGCAGTTCTTC.

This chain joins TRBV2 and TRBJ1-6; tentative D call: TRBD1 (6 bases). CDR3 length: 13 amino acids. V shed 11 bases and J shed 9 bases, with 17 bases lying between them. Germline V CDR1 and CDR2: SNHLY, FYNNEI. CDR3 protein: CAARGGGPSPLHF. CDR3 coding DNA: TGTGCCGCCCGGGGTGGGGGCCCTTCACCCCTCCACTTT.

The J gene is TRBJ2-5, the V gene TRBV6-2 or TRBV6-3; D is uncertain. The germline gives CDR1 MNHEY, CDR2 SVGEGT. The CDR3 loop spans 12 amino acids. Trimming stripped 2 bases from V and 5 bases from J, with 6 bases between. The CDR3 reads CASSYVRETQYF. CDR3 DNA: TGTGCCAGCAGTTACGTCCGGGAGACCCAGTACTTC.

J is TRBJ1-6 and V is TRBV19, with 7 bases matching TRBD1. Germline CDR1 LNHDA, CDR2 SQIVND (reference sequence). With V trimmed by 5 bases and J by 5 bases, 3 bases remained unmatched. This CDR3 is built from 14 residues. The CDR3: CASSLGQNNSPLHF. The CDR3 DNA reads TGTGCCAGTAGTCTGGGACAGAATAATTCACCCCTCCACTTT.

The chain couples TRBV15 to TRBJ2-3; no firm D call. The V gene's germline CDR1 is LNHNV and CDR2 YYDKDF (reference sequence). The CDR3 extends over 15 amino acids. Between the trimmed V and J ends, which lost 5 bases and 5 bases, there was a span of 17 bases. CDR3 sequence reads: CATSEFSAAIDTQYF. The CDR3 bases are TGTGCCACCAGCGAATTCTCGGCGGCTATAGATACGCAGTATTTT.

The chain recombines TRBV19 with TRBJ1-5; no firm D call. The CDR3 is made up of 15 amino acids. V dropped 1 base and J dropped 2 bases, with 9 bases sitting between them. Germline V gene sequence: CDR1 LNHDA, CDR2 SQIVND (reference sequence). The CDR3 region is CASSIGAGGNQPQHF. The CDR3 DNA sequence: TGTGCCAGTAGTATAGGGGCGGGCGGCAATCAGCCCCAGCATTTT.